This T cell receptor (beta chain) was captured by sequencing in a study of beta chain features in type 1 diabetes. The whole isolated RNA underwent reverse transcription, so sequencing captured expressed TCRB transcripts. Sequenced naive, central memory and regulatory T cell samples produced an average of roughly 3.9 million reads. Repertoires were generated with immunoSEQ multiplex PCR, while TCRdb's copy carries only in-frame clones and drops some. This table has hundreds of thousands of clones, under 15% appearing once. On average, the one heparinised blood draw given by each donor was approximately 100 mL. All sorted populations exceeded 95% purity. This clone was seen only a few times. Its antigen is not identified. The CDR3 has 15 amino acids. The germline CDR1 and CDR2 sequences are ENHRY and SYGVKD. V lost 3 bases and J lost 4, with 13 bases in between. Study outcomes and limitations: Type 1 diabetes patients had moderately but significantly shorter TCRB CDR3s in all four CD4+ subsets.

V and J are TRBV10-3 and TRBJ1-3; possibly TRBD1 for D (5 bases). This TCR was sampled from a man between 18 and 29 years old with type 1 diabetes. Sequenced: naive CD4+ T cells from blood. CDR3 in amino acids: CAISDSTGLGNTIYF. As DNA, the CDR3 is TGTGCCATCAGTGATTCAACAGGATTAGGAAACACCATATATTTT.